The 10 T cell receptor beta chains below come from one sample, sequenced in a study of blood T cell repertoires in COVID-19. The repertoire was sequenced with immunoSEQ multiplex PCR; TCRdb's copy has only in-frame clones and lacks some. Here the sample spans over 200,000 clones, about 90% being singletons. Input material: peripheral blood. Receptors originate from a man aged 25-45 years with acute or convalescent COVID-19.

The chain carries TRBV28 and TRBJ2-7; TRBD1 is a possible D gene (6 bases). Germline V gene sequence: CDR1 MDHEN, CDR2 SYDVKM. The CDR3 runs to 13 residues. The ends were cut back, 6 bases at V and 3 bases at J, with 12 bases in the middle. Here the CDR3 reads CASSRLQGYEQYF. CDR3 sequence (DNA): TGTGCCAGCAGCCGACTACAGGGCTACGAGCAGTACTTC.

V gene TRBV6-1 combines with J gene TRBJ1-2; 10 nucleotides align to TRBD1. Germline values: CDR1 MNHNS, CDR2 SASEGT. CDR3 size: 15 residues. The trim removed 0 bases at V and 4 bases at J, leaving 2 bases unmatched. CDR3 loop: CASSEAGQGIYGYTF. DNA for the CDR3: TGTGCCAGCAGTGAAGCGGGACAGGGGATCTATGGCTACACCTTC.

V is TRBV2 and J is TRBJ2-1; D unresolved. Trimming pared 7 bases from V and 3 bases from J, leaving 13 bases between. The CDR3 is 14 amino acids. Germline CDR1 reads SNHLY; CDR2 reads FYNNEI. CDR3 sequence reads: CASTPWAGYNEQFF. In nucleotides, the CDR3 is TGTGCCAGCACCCCCTGGGCAGGCTACAATGAGCAGTTCTTC.

The chain recombines TRBV4-1 with TRBJ2-7; 7 bases fit TRBD2. Trimming removed 0 bases from V and 3 bases from J; junction bases left unmatched: 8. The germline V gene encodes CDR1 MGHRA and CDR2 YSYEKL. This CDR3 is built from 16 residues. As DNA, the CDR3 is TGCGCCAGCAGCCAAGATAACGTAGGACTAGTCTACGAGCAGTACTTC. Translation gives CASSQDNVGLVYEQYF.

V and J are TRBV11-2 and TRBJ2-1; TRBD2 might be the D (6 bases). Germline V gene sequence: CDR1 SGHAT, CDR2 FQNNGV. This CDR3 contains 17 residues. V was cut by 8 bases and J by 5 bases, with 25 bases left in between. CDR3 DNA: TGTGCCAGCTCCCTCAACCCCGGGGCGGGAAGAAACAATGAGCAGTTCTTC. It yields the protein CASSLNPGAGRNNEQFF. The complete variable domain, with remaining parts taken from reference TRBV11-2 and TRBJ2-1, reads EAGVAQSPRYKIIEKRQSVAFWCNPISGHATLYWYQQILGQGPKLLIQFQNNGVVDDSQLPKDRFSAERLKGVDSTLKIQPAKLEDSAVYLCASSLNPGAGRNNEQFFGPGTRLTVL.

The chain recombines TRBV6-2 or TRBV6-3 with TRBJ1-4; no clear D. The germline gives CDR1 MNHEY, CDR2 SVGEGT. V was pared by 0 bases and J by 12 bases, with 11 bases between. The CDR3 has 13 residues. This chain's CDR3 is CASSYSEAGELFF. The DNA of the CDR3 is TGTGCCAGCAGTTACTCGGAAGCCGGAGAACTGTTTTTT.

The chain is built from TRBV6-1 and TRBJ1-1; TRBD1 matches 7 bases. This CDR3 contains 18 residues. Germline CDR1 reads MNHNS; CDR2 reads SASEGT. With V trimmed by 2 bases and J by 1 base, 13 bases remained unmatched. The CDR3 DNA reads TGTGCCAGCAGTGAACACCCAGGGGGTAACGTAAGGAACACTGAAGCTTTCTTT. It yields the protein CASSEHPGGNVRNTEAFF.

The chain is built from TRBV6-5 and TRBJ2-7, with 7 bases identical to TRBD1. CDR1 and CDR2 from the germline V gene are MNHEY and SVGAGI. Trimming removed 5 bases from V and 5 bases from J; junction bases left unmatched: 9. This CDR3 is 14 amino acids long. The CDR3 DNA reads TGTGCCAGCAGTCTGAGGGGGCCAGCCCACGAGCAGTACTTC. Translating it yields CASSLRGPAHEQYF.

The chain links TRBV13 to TRBJ1-2; possible D gene TRBD1, 6 bases. The germline gives CDR1 PRHDT, CDR2 FYEKMQ (reference sequence). The CDR3 length is 14 residues. The ends were cut back, 5 bases at V and 4 bases at J, with 14 bases in the middle. The CDR3 DNA follows: TGTGCCAGCAGCCGGATACAGGGAGTCTATGGCTACACCTTC. Translated: CASSRIQGVYGYTF.

This clone was counted a single time. V is TRBV6-5 and J is TRBJ2-2; D unclear. The CDR3 is 13 amino acids. Trimming removed 4 bases from V and 2 bases from J, with 5 bases in between. CDR1 is MNHEY, CDR2 SVGAGI, per germline. This chain's CDR3 is CASSLSNTGELFF. The CDR3 DNA is TGTGCCAGCAGTTTAAGCAACACCGGGGAGCTGTTTTTT.